Shown below are 27 T cell receptor beta chains from a single sample sequenced in a study of regulatory T cells in long-lasting Graves disease. Investigators prepared the TCR beta libraries by applying iRepertoire HTBI primers and Arm-PCR of CDR3 regions. TCRdb used MiXCR to reprocess the multiplex PCR reads, holding one entry per CDR3 protein. This sample yields roughly 380,000 distinct CDR3 sequences, of which 15% to 17% are seen a single time; 22% belongs to the top ten. The time point is: newly diagnosed GD, antithyroid drugs for less than 3 months. Following extraction of RNA from PBMCs, that RNA was used to make the TCR library. The input for sequencing was peripheral blood mononuclear cells (PBMCs), taken at new diagnosis, from a patient treated with antithyroid drugs. These TCRs come from a female donor with Graves disease.

This clonotype was observed many times. Compared with germline, one end of the junction differs, possibly owing to a read error. The chain uses TRBV4-1 and TRBJ2-2; 8 bases match TRBD2. Germline CDR1 is MGHRA and CDR2 is YSYEKL. This CDR3 is 16 amino acids long. This CDR3 reads CASSQVPGGDTGELFF. The DNA of the CDR3 is TGTGCCAGCAGCCAAGTGCCGGGAGGGGACACCGGGGAGCTGTTTTTT.

As for this clonotype: Since a much larger clone is just one base distant, this may be a read error. The V and J genes are TRBV12-3 or TRBV12-4 and TRBJ1-3; possible D gene TRBD1, 6 bases. The CDR3 has 15 residues. Written as DNA, the CDR3 is TGTGCCAGCAGTTGGATGGACAGAGTTGGAAACACCATATGTTTT. Amino acids: CASSWMDRVGNTICF.

This clonotype was picked up one time. Mismatch with germline at one junction end may stem from a read error. The chain has TRBV7-9 and TRBJ2-7, with TRBD1 identical over 9 bases. The V gene's germline CDR1 is SEHNR and CDR2 FQNEAQ (reference sequence). The CDR3 spans 13 residues. CDR3: CASSPGTGHEQYF. The CDR3 nucleotides read TGCGCCAGCAGTCCCGGGACAGGGCACGAGCAGTACTTC.

Many counts were recorded for this clonotype. The chain joins TRBV6-1 to TRBJ2-5; weak D call: TRBD1 (5 bases). The germline V gene has CDR1 MNHNS and CDR2 SASEGT. Deletions cut 5 bases from V and 3 bases from J, with 13 bases between. The CDR3 has 14 residues. In DNA form, the CDR3 reads TGTGCCAGCAGTAGAACGACAGTTAAAGAGACCCAGTACTTC. This codes for CASSRTTVKETQYF.

This clonotype was detected ten times or more. The chain is built from TRBV7-2 and TRBJ2-2; perhaps TRBD2 as D (7 bases). The V gene's germline CDR1 is SGHTA and CDR2 FQGNSA. The V and J ends lost 2 bases and 6 bases respectively, with 13 bases between them. The CDR3 consists of 15 residues. The CDR3 DNA is TGTGCCAGCAGCTTATTGAGGGGGAGGGCCGGGGAGCTGTTTTTT. It specifies CASSLLRGRAGELFF.

Of note for this clonotype: A far more abundant clone sits one base away, making this likely a read error. The chain links TRBV7-9 to TRBJ2-2; 8 nucleotides align to TRBD2. Germline assignment: CDR1 SEHNR and CDR2 FQNEAQ (reference sequence). This CDR3 spans 16 amino acids. In DNA form, the CDR3 reads TGTACCAGCAGCCAGTCGGGGGGGACGAACACCGGGGAGCTGTTTTTT. Its protein product is CTSSQSGGTNTGELFF.

A note on this clonotype: The conserved closing phenylalanine or tryptophan is absent in this CDR3, likely reflecting a read error. The chain recombines TRBV12-3 or TRBV12-4 with TRBJ1-1; no firm D call. There are 14 residues in the CDR3. Written as DNA, the CDR3 is TGTGCCTGCAGTCCAGCGCGCTCTGACACTGAAGCTTTCCTT. It encodes CACSPARSDTEAFL.

This clonotype showed up just a few times. At one end the junction does not follow the germline gene, possibly because of a read error. The chain employs TRBV4-1 and TRBJ1-2; the D is unclear. CDR3 size: 12 residues. Germline CDR1 and CDR2: MGHRA and YSYEKL. CDR3 coding DNA: TGCGCCAGCAGCCAAGTTCGTCGCCGTCGTCTATTC. Residues: CASSQVRRRRLF.

This chain joins TRBV5-8 and TRBJ2-7, with 8 bases aligning to TRBD1. The V segment lost 2 bases and the J segment 3 bases; nucleotides outside the gene matches: 10. Germline CDR1 reads SGHTS; CDR2 reads YDEGEE. The length of the CDR3 is 16 residues. CDR3 in amino acids: CASSLDWTGLLYEQYF. The DNA of the CDR3 is TGTGCCAGCAGCTTAGACTGGACAGGGCTCCTCTACGAGCAGTACTTC. Supplemented by reference TRBV5-8 and TRBJ2-7, the full variable domain reads EAGVTQSPTHLIKTRGQQATLRCSPISGHTSVYWYQQALGLGLQFLLWYDEGEERNRGNFPPRFSGRQFPNYSSELNVNALELEDSALYLCASSLDWTGLLYEQYFGPGTRLTVT.

The J gene is TRBJ1-3, the V gene TRBV29-1, with a tentative D call TRBD1 (5 bases). Trimming pared 0 bases from V and 0 bases from J, leaving 18 bases between. In germline, CDR1 is SQVTM, CDR2 ANQGSEA. The CDR3 totals 18 residues. This CDR3 is CSVEDLSDRLTSGNTIYF. The CDR3 DNA reads TGCAGCGTTGAAGATCTTTCCGACAGACTAACCTCTGGAAACACCATATATTTT.

This clonotype was counted at least ten times. The chain has TRBV7-6 and TRBJ2-1; 8 nucleotides agree with TRBD2. Germline loops: CDR1 SGHVS, CDR2 FNYEAQ. V lost 1 base to trimming and J lost 0 bases; unmatched junction nucleotides: 11. The CDR3 has 19 residues. Here the CDR3 reads CASSLVHGGGIPSYNEQFF. The CDR3 region has the DNA TGTGCCAGCAGCTTAGTCCATGGCGGGGGGATCCCCTCCTACAATGAGCAGTTCTTC.

This clonotype has ten or more counts. The V call is TRBV12-3 or TRBV12-4, the J call TRBJ1-2; unclear D gene. There are 16 residues in the CDR3. Trimming took 6 bases from V and 3 from J, leaving 20 bases between them. CDR3 coding DNA: TGTGCCAGCAGACCCCGCGCCAGTACCCTTTACTATGGCTACACCTTC. Translation: CASRPRASTLYYGYTF.

The sample holds a few counts of this clonotype. This chain joins TRBV28 and TRBJ1-5, with TRBD1 matching 7 bases. The germline CDR1 and CDR2 sequences are MDHEN and SYDVKM. V trimming: 6 bases; J trimming: 7 bases; junction bases outside the gene matches: 6. The length of the CDR3 is 13 residues. The CDR3 loop is CASRNRGGQPQHF. The DNA for the CDR3 is TGTGCCAGCAGAAACAGGGGCGGCCAGCCCCAGCATTTT.

In its sample, this clonotype was seen a few times. The chain is built from TRBV20-1 and TRBJ2-7; perhaps TRBD2 as D (6 bases). Per the germline V gene, CDR1 is DFQATT and CDR2 is SNEGSKA (reference sequence). CDR3 length: 13 residues. V was shortened by 4 bases and J by 2 bases, with 12 bases between the two germline ends. CDR3 protein: CSATARGTYEQYF. The CDR3 DNA reads TGCAGTGCTACGGCCCGCGGGACCTACGAGCAGTACTTC.

This clonotype occurred many times. V is TRBV15 and J is TRBJ1-2, with 11 bases aligning to TRBD1. Germline V gene lookup returns CDR1 LNHNV and CDR2 YYDKDF (reference sequence). The V and J ends lost 5 bases and 4 bases, in that order; junction bases with no gene match: 6. The CDR3 runs 15 residues. Here the CDR3 reads CATSLGQGASYGYTF. The DNA of the CDR3 is TGTGCCACCAGCCTCGGACAGGGGGCAAGCTATGGCTACACCTTC.

Comments on this clonotype: This may come from a read error, since a much larger clone is one base off. The genes are TRBV28 and TRBJ1-6; D unresolved. Germline V CDR1 and CDR2: MDHEN, SYDVKM. The CDR3 covers 13 residues. The CDR3 reads CASLPDLNSLLHF. The CDR3 nucleotides are TGTGCCAGCTTACCTGACTTGAATTCACTCCTCCACTTT.

As regards this clonotype: One base away lies a much larger clone, so this may be a sequencing read error. The V call is TRBV6-9, the J call TRBJ2-5, with 11 bases aligning to TRBD2. Germline V gene data show CDR1 as MNHGY and CDR2 as SVAAGI. The CDR3 length is 14 residues. This CDR3 reads CTSSLAGGTETQYF. The CDR3 bases are TGTACCAGCAGTTTAGCGGGAGGGACAGAGACCCAGTACTTC.

Details on this clonotype: A far larger clone is one nucleotide away, so this likely arose from a read error. The chain has TRBV28 and TRBJ2-1; D is possibly TRBD1 (6 bases). V shed 4 bases and J shed 10 bases, with 11 bases lying between them. The CDR3 contains 12 residues. Germline lookup yields CDR1 MDHEN and CDR2 SYDVKM. CDR3 sequence: CASSSQGYEQFF. In DNA, the CDR3 is TGTGCCAGCAGTTCTCAGGGGTACGAGCAGTTCTTC. The variable domain in full, with the rest retrieved from reference TRBV28 and TRBJ2-1, is DVKVTQSSRYLVKRTGEKVFLECVQDMDHENMFWYRQDPGLGLRLIYFSYDVKMKEKGDIPEGYSVSREKKERFSLILESASTNQTSMYLCASSSQGYEQFFGPGTRLTVL.

The chain carries TRBV11-3 and TRBJ2-2; D is possibly TRBD1 (5 bases). V lost 5 bases, J lost 6 bases, and 25 bases lay in between. Germline V lookup: CDR1 SGHNT, CDR2 YENEEA. There are 18 residues in the CDR3. For the CDR3, the DNA is TGTGCCAGCAGCAAATTTCCTCCAGGGTCTTCGTTACCCGGGGAGCTGTTTTTT. Encoded protein: CASSKFPPGSSLPGELFF.

This clonotype has more than one count but fewer than ten. V and J are TRBV10-3 and TRBJ1-3; no clear D gene. From germline, CDR1 is ENHRY and CDR2 SYGVKD. V was trimmed by 2 bases and J by 0 bases, leaving 8 bases between them. CDR3 length equals 15 residues. In DNA form, the CDR3 reads TGTGCCATCAGTGAGCAGGTCAGCTCTGGAAACACCATATATTTT. Residues: CAISEQVSSGNTIYF.

The V and J genes are TRBV7-2 and TRBJ2-5, with 12 bases identical to TRBD2. The CDR3 covers 17 residues. Trimming took 7 bases from V and 1 from J; bases not matched to a gene: 10. Looked up from germline, CDR1 is SGHTA and CDR2 is FQGNSA. The CDR3 loop is CASNPRGTSGFQETQYF. DNA for the CDR3: TGTGCCAGCAACCCCCGGGGGACTAGCGGGTTCCAAGAGACCCAGTACTTC. Together with reference TRBV7-2 and TRBJ2-5, the CDR3 gives the full variable domain: GAGVSQSPSNKVTEKGKDVELRCDPISGHTALYWYRQSLGQGLEFLIYFQGNSAPDKSGLPSDRFSAERTGGSVSTLTIQRTQQEDSAVYLCASNPRGTSGFQETQYFGPGTRLLVL.

This clonotype was detected ten times or more. This chain joins TRBV7-9 and TRBJ2-5, with 14 bases matching TRBD2. After removal of 4 bases from V and 7 bases from J, the junction contained 8 bases not matched to a gene. Looked up from germline, CDR1 is SEHNR and CDR2 is FQNEAQ (reference sequence). This CDR3 comprises 16 residues. The CDR3 sequence: CASSYGLAGGRGTQYF. The CDR3 nucleotides read TGTGCCAGCAGCTACGGACTAGCGGGGGGCCGAGGGACCCAGTACTTC.

This clonotype was seen repeatedly, ten times or more. The chain combines TRBV24-1 with TRBJ1-1, with 12 bases that match TRBD1. Germline V gives CDR1 KGHDR, CDR2 SFDVKD. CDR3 length: 19 residues. Trimming at V came to 3 bases and at J to 0 bases, leaving 10 bases not matched to a gene. DNA of the CDR3: TGTGCCACCAGTGATCCAAAAGGGACAGGGGGCAACTTGAACACTGAAGCTTTCTTT. Encoded protein: CATSDPKGTGGNLNTEAFF.

The chain couples TRBV24-1 to TRBJ1-2; D gene uncertain. In germline, CDR1 is KGHDR, CDR2 SFDVKD. The CDR3 contains 13 residues. V was shortened by 1 base and J by 7 bases, with 9 bases between the two germline ends. The CDR3: CATSDFQRSGYTF. Here the CDR3 DNA reads TGTGCCACCAGTGATTTCCAACGTTCTGGCTACACCTTC.

The sample holds many counts of this clonotype. The chain joins TRBV28 to TRBJ1-2, with 8 bases that match TRBD1. The junction had 7 bases not matched to a gene; V was cut back by 3 bases and J by 4 bases. The CDR3 length is 15 residues. Germline CDR1 MDHEN, CDR2 SYDVKM. The CDR3 protein is CASSFRDRSFYGYTF. The CDR3, as DNA: TGTGCCAGCAGTTTCCGGGACAGGAGTTTCTATGGCTACACCTTC.

A word on this clonotype: This may stem from a read error, because a much larger clone lies one nucleotide away. The J gene is TRBJ2-2, the V gene TRBV28, with D tentatively TRBD1 (6 bases). The CDR3 sequence is 14 residues long. In germline, CDR1 is MDHEN, CDR2 SYDVKM. The CDR3 loop reads CASKTGTNTGELLF. The CDR3 DNA sequence: TGTGCCAGCAAAACAGGGACGAACACCGGGGAGCTGCTTTTT.

Many counts were recorded for this clonotype. The chain employs TRBV28 and TRBJ1-1; 8 positions match TRBD1. J lost 3 bases, V lost 6 bases, and 9 bases had no gene match. The CDR3 is 15 amino acids. Germline CDR1 MDHEN, CDR2 SYDVKM. This CDR3 reads CASSDRQGTDTEAFF. As DNA, the CDR3 is TGTGCCAGCAGCGATCGACAGGGGACTGACACTGAAGCTTTCTTT.